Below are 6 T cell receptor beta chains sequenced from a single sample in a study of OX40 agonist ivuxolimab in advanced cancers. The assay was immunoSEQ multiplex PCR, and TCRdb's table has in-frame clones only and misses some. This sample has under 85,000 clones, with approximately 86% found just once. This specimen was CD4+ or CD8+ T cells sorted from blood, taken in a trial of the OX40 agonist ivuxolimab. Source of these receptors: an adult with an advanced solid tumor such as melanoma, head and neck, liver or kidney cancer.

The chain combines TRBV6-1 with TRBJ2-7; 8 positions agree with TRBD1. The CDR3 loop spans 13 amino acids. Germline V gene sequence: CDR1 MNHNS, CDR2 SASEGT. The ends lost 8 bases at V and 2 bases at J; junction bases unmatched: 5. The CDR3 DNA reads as TGTGCCAGCTTCATGACAGGGGCCTACGAGCAGTACTTC. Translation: CASFMTGAYEQYF.

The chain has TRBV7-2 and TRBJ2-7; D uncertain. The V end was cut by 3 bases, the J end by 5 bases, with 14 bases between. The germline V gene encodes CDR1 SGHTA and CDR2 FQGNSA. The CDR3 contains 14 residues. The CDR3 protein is CASSFSAPENEQYF. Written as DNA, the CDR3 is TGTGCCAGCAGCTTCTCGGCGCCTGAGAACGAGCAGTACTTC. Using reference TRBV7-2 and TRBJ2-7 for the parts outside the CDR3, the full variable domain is GAGVSQSPSNKVTEKGKDVELRCDPISGHTALYWYRQSLGQGLEFLIYFQGNSAPDKSGLPSDRFSAERTGGSVSTLTIQRTQQEDSAVYLCASSFSAPENEQYFGPGTRLTVT.

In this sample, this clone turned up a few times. This chain's CDR3 is CASRGRVGNAEKLFF. For the CDR3, the DNA is TGTGCCAGCAGGGGCCGAGTGGGGAATGCTGAAAAACTGTTTTTT. V and J are TRBV6-1 and TRBJ1-4; D uncertain. CDR1 and CDR2 (germline): MNHNS, SASEGT. Trimming removed 6 bases from V and 7 bases from J, with 18 bases in between. The CDR3 is made up of 15 amino acids.

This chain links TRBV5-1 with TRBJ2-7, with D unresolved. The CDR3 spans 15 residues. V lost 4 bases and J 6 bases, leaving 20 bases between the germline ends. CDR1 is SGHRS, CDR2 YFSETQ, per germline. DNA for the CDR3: TGCGCCAGCAGCCCAGCCCAAGGATCCCCCGGCGAGCAGTACTTC. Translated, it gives CASSPAQGSPGEQYF.

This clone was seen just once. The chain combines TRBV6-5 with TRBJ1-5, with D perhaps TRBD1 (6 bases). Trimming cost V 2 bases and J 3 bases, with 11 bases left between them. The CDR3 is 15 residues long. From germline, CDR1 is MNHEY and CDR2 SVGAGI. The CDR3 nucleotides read TGTGCCAGCAGTTACGGCGGGGGGGCCAATCAGCCCCAGCATTTT. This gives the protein CASSYGGGANQPQHF.

The CDR3 reads CASIRQGAPSSYNEQFF. As DNA, the CDR3 is TGTGCCAGCATAAGACAGGGGGCACCTTCCTCCTACAATGAGCAGTTCTTC. The chain combines TRBV27 with TRBJ2-1; TRBD1 aligns across 10 bases. The CDR3 totals 17 residues. In germline, CDR1 is MNHEY, CDR2 SMNVEV (reference sequence). Trimming cost V 7 bases and J 0 bases; bases outside gene matches: 9.